The 22 T cell receptor beta chains listed next were all sequenced from one sample in a study of response to subunit inactivated influenza vaccine. TCRdb re-analysed the RT-PCR reads in MiXCR, keeping a single row per CDR3 protein. The sample consists of 450,000 to 600,000 distinct CDR3 sequences, 16% of them appearing once. Specimen: CD4+ T cells sorted from PBMCs, collected roughly 24 months after vaccination. These receptors all come from a man aged 45 to 70 who received an inactivated influenza vaccine.

This clonotype has just a few counts. The V gene is TRBV20-1, the J gene TRBJ2-3, with TRBD1 matching over 10 bases. Germline V gene sequence: CDR1 DFQATT, CDR2 SNEGSKA (reference sequence). V lost 2 bases to trimming and J lost 0 bases; unmatched junction nucleotides: 8. The CDR3 consists of 17 residues. CDR3 in amino acids: CSARQDRGYSSTDTQYF. The CDR3 nucleotides read TGCAGTGCTAGACAGGACAGGGGGTATTCTAGCACAGATACGCAGTATTTT.

The V and J genes are TRBV20-1 and TRBJ2-1; D is undetermined. CDR3 length: 14 amino acids. In germline, CDR1 is DFQATT, CDR2 SNEGSKA (reference sequence). DNA of the CDR3: TGCAGCGCTGGACGAACCAGCTCCTACAATGAGCAGTTCTTC. This sequence encodes CSAGRTSSYNEQFF.

This chain uses TRBV2 with TRBJ1-5, with a weak D call TRBD1 (5 bases). With 5 bases removed from V and 5 bases from J, the gap between germline ends came to 13 bases. CDR3 length: 14 amino acids. Germline V CDR1 and CDR2: SNHLY, FYNNEI. The CDR3: CASSNGGGYQPQHF. CDR3 DNA sequence: TGTGCCAGCAGTAATGGGGGGGGATATCAGCCCCAGCATTTT. The entire variable domain, with the rest obtained from reference TRBV2 and TRBJ1-5, is as follows: EPEVTQTPSHQVTQMGQEVILRCVPISNHLYFYWYRQILGQKVEFLVSFYNNEISEKSEIFDDQFSVERPDGSNFTLKIRSTKLEDSAMYFCASSNGGGYQPQHFGDGTRLSIL.

The V gene is TRBV6-2 or TRBV6-3, the J gene TRBJ2-4, with 11 nucleotides matching TRBD2. CDR1 is MNHEY, CDR2 SVGEGT, per germline. CDR3 length: 17 residues. V lost 2 bases to trimming and J lost 4 bases; unmatched junction nucleotides: 7. The CDR3 DNA reads as TGTGCCAGCAGTTACCCGAGACTAGCGGGGATAAAAAACATTCAGTACTTC. Its protein is CASSYPRLAGIKNIQYF.

The rearrangement links TRBV5-5 to TRBJ2-1; D not certain. The CDR3 runs 14 residues. Germline-derived CDR1 and CDR2 are SGHKS and YYEKEE (reference sequence). Trimming removed 0 bases from V and 9 bases from J, with 13 bases in between. CDR3 DNA: TGTGCCAGCAGCTTGGATGCCTTACTTGGTGAGCAGTTCTTC. Translation: CASSLDALLGEQFF.

The genes are TRBV20-1 and TRBJ2-3; D not resolved. Per germline, CDR1 DFQATT and CDR2 SNEGSKA (reference sequence). V lost 6 bases and J lost 0, with 13 bases in between. This CDR3 is built from 14 residues. The CDR3 sequence: CSADPETSTDTQYF. The CDR3 coding sequence is TGCAGTGCCGACCCTGAAACAAGCACAGATACGCAGTATTTT.

This clonotype was seen repeatedly, ten times or more. The chain joins TRBV10-3 to TRBJ2-3, with 8 bases that match TRBD2. V was pared by 7 bases and J by 1 base, with 1 base of the junction left unmatched. CDR3 size: 13 residues. CDR1 and CDR2 (germline): ENHRY, SYGVKD. CDR3 residues: CAIKTSGTDTQYF. The CDR3 DNA reads TGTGCCATCAAGACTAGCGGCACAGATACGCAGTATTTT.

This clonotype was observed many times. The rearrangement uses TRBV4-1 and TRBJ1-2, with D possibly TRBD1 on 5 matching bases. V was clipped by 0 bases and J by 4 bases, with 15 bases between them. Germline CDR1 reads MGHRA; CDR2 reads YSYEKL. This CDR3 is 16 amino acids long. The CDR3 nucleotides read TGCGCCAGCAGCCAAGATTATAAGACAGCAGCCTATGGCTACACCTTC. Its protein is CASSQDYKTAAYGYTF.

This clonotype was seen a handful of times. The chain links TRBV12-3 or TRBV12-4 to TRBJ2-4, with D possibly called TRBD1 or TRBD2 (6 bases each). Trimming shortened V by 1 base and J by 5 bases, and 15 bases separated the two germline ends. The CDR3 totals 16 residues. DNA for the CDR3: TGTGCCAGCAGTTTAGATGTTCGGGGGCGCGAAAACATTCAGTACTTC. Residues: CASSLDVRGRENIQYF.

This clonotype was observed a handful of times. The V call is TRBV7-6, the J call TRBJ2-1; 7 nucleotides agree with TRBD1. With V trimmed by 1 base and J by 3 bases, 9 bases remained unmatched. Germline V gives CDR1 SGHVS, CDR2 FNYEAQ. CDR3 length: 17 residues. CDR3 amino acids: CASSLVGSGGNYNEQFF. In nucleotides, the CDR3 is TGTGCCAGCAGCTTAGTCGGGTCAGGGGGAAACTACAATGAGCAGTTCTTC.

This clonotype turned up a few times. CDR3 sequence: CASSSSGHENTEAFF. CDR3 sequence (DNA): TGTGCCAGCAGCTCGTCGGGACACGAGAACACTGAAGCTTTCTTT. The chain links TRBV7-3 to TRBJ1-1, with D perhaps matching TRBD1 (6 bases). V dropped 4 bases and J dropped 1 base, with 13 bases sitting between them. Germline CDR1 is SGHTA and CDR2 is FQGTGA. CDR3 length: 15 amino acids.

This clonotype was seen more than once but under ten times. The CDR3 nucleotides read TGTACAAGCGGGGGACCCTCCTACAATGAGCAGTTCTTC. This encodes CTSGGPSYNEQFF. The gene calls are TRBV28 and TRBJ2-1; 8 nucleotides align to TRBD2. Germline V gene sequence: CDR1 MDHEN, CDR2 SYDVKM. There are 13 residues in the CDR3.

The chain joins TRBV20-1 to TRBJ2-5; TRBD2 matches 7 bases. The germline gives CDR1 DFQATT, CDR2 SNEGSKA (reference sequence). V dropped 3 bases and J dropped 3; count of bases not matched to a gene: 1. The CDR3 runs to 12 residues. The CDR3 DNA reads as TGCAGTGCTAGTGGGGGGGAAGAGACCCAGTACTTC. It specifies CSASGGEETQYF.

This chain joins TRBV15 and TRBJ2-7; D is unresolved. The CDR3 is made up of 15 amino acids. Germline lookup yields CDR1 LNHNV and CDR2 YYDKDF (reference sequence). Trimming pared 1 base from V and 0 bases from J, leaving 10 bases between. DNA for the CDR3: TGTGCCACCAGCAGAGGTGGGTTAAGCTCCTACGAGCAGTACTTC. Translated, it gives CATSRGGLSSYEQYF.

V and J are TRBV7-2 and TRBJ1-1, with 8 bases that match TRBD1. V lost 4 bases to trimming and J lost 5 bases; unmatched junction nucleotides: 12. This CDR3 is built from 16 residues. Germline V gives CDR1 SGHTA, CDR2 FQGNSA. The CDR3: CASSSGQGLARTEAFF. The CDR3 DNA follows: TGTGCCAGCAGCTCTGGACAGGGTTTGGCGAGGACTGAAGCTTTCTTT.

A few counts support this clonotype. The rearrangement joins TRBV7-3 to TRBJ2-3; TRBD2 aligns across 9 bases. Germline V gives CDR1 SGHTA, CDR2 FQGTGA. With 5 bases clipped from V and 4 bases from J, the junction kept 7 bases outside the gene matches. CDR3 length: 15 amino acids. CDR3 in amino acids: CASSRGGTSSDTQYF. DNA of the CDR3: TGTGCCAGCAGCAGAGGGGGGACTAGCTCAGATACGCAGTATTTT.

The CDR3 bases are TGTGCCAGCAGCCCCCAGCTGATAGCCAAAAACATTCAGTACTTC. This translates into CASSPQLIAKNIQYF. The J gene is TRBJ2-4, the V gene TRBV3-1; no firm D call. Germline-derived CDR1 and CDR2 are LGHDT and YNNKEL (reference sequence). Trimming cost V 4 bases and J 0 bases, with 10 bases left between them. This CDR3 has 15 amino acids.

The chain has TRBV20-1 and TRBJ2-3; 9 nucleotides align to TRBD2. This CDR3 has 16 residues. Germline V gene sequence: CDR1 DFQATT, CDR2 SNEGSKA (reference sequence). The ends lost 6 bases at V and 3 bases at J; junction bases unmatched: 13. CDR3 protein: CSALPPLLAGTDTQYF. In DNA form, the CDR3 reads TGCAGTGCCCTCCCACCCCTTCTAGCGGGAACAGATACGCAGTATTTT.

This clonotype was seen more than once but under ten times. The chain links TRBV6-2 or TRBV6-3 to TRBJ1-6; D call uncertain. The CDR3 has 14 residues. V dropped 7 bases and J dropped 7 bases, with 14 bases sitting between them. CDR1 and CDR2 from the germline V gene are MNHEY and SVGEGT. The CDR3 is CASKMNLGNSPLHF. The CDR3 nucleotides are TGTGCCAGCAAAATGAATTTGGGAAATTCACCCCTCCACTTT.

J is TRBJ2-1 and V is TRBV20-1, with a weak D call TRBD2 (7 bases). V lost 2 bases, J lost 3 bases, and 14 bases lay in between. The CDR3 runs to 15 residues. Germline V gene sequence: CDR1 DFQATT, CDR2 SNEGSKA (reference sequence). CDR3 protein: CSARYRGALYNEQFF. DNA of the CDR3: TGCAGTGCTAGATACCGGGGGGCCCTCTACAATGAGCAGTTCTTC.

This clonotype has ten or more counts. Written as DNA, the CDR3 is TGTGCCAGCAGCTGGACTAGGGGGGAGACCCAGTACTTC. Translating it yields CASSWTRGETQYF. The rearrangement joins TRBV7-3 to TRBJ2-5; a weak D match, TRBD2 (7 bases). The CDR3 contains 13 residues. V lost 4 bases to trimming and J lost 5 bases, with 11 bases between them. Germline CDR1 and CDR2: SGHTA and FQGTGA.

The sample holds many counts of this clonotype. This CDR3 reads CASSLLNTGWAGTEAFF. For the CDR3, the DNA is TGTGCCAGCAGCTTATTAAACACGGGATGGGCGGGGACTGAAGCTTTCTTT. V usage is TRBV7-2 and J usage is TRBJ1-1, with no clear D. Germline CDR1 is SGHTA and CDR2 is FQGNSA. The CDR3 extends over 17 amino acids. Trimming shortened V by 2 bases and J by 5 bases, and 21 bases separated the two germline ends.